One and the same sample provided the 4 T cell receptor beta chains below, sequenced in a study of blood T cell repertoires in COVID-19. The assay was immunoSEQ multiplex PCR, and TCRdb's table has in-frame clones only and misses some. The sample shows 25,000 to 40,000 clones, over 75% of them seen only once. Input material: peripheral blood. The receptors were gathered from a woman aged 60-70 years with active COVID-19.

The CDR3 nucleotides are TGTGCCTGGAACCAGGATTTCTCCTACGAGCAGTACTTC. Its protein product is CAWNQDFSYEQYF. The chain recombines TRBV30 with TRBJ2-7, with no clear D. CDR3 length: 13 residues. With 4 bases removed from V and 0 bases from J, the gap between germline ends came to 10 bases. Germline V gives CDR1 GTSNPN, CDR2 SVGIG (reference sequence).

The CDR3 DNA follows: TGTGCCAGCAGCCAAACCACCAGGGATACGCAGTATTTT. It codes for CASSQTTRDTQYF. This chain uses TRBV3-1 (or the pseudogene TRBV3-2) with TRBJ2-3; D remains ambiguous. Germline assignment: CDR1 LGHDT and CDR2 YNNKEL (reference sequence). The CDR3 contains 13 residues. Trimming shortened V by 2 bases and J by 6 bases, and 9 bases separated the two germline ends.

The chain joins TRBV27 to TRBJ1-4; possibly TRBD1 for D (6 bases). The CDR3 covers 13 residues. Deletions cut 5 bases from V and 8 bases from J, with 12 bases between. The germline CDR1 and CDR2 sequences are MNHEY and SMNVEV (reference sequence). CDR3 protein: CASSPSRGEKLFF. The CDR3, as DNA: TGTGCCAGCAGTCCAAGCAGGGGAGAAAAACTGTTTTTT.

This chain connects TRBV7-8 to TRBJ1-1; D is perhaps TRBD1 (5 bases). The CDR3 consists of 15 residues. Trimming pared 1 base from V and 5 bases from J, leaving 14 bases between. Per the germline V gene, CDR1 is SGHVS and CDR2 is FQNEAQ. As DNA, the CDR3 is TGTGCCAGCAGCTTAGGGGGACTGCAGGTGACTGAAGCTTTCTTT. It specifies CASSLGGLQVTEAFF. The whole variable domain, filled in from reference TRBV7-8 and TRBJ1-1, reads GAGVSQSPRYKVAKRGQDVALRCDPISGHVSLFWYQQALGQGPEFLTYFQNEAQLDKSGLPSDRFFAERPEGSVSTLKIQRTQQEDSAVYLCASSLGGLQVTEAFFGQGTRLTVV.